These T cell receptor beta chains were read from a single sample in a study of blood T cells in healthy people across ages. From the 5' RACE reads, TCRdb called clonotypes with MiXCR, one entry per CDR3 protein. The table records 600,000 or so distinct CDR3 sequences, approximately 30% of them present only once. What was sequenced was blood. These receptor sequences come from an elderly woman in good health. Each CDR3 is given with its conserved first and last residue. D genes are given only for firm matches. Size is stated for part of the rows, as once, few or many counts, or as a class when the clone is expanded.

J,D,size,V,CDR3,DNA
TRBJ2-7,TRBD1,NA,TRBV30,CAWSGTRDRPYEQYF,TGTGCCTGGAGTGGAACCCGGGACAGACCCTACGAGCAGTACTTC
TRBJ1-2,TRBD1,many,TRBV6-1,CASRPGTGYSYGYTF,TGTGCCAGCAGGCCCGGGACAGGCTACAGCTATGGCTACACCTTC
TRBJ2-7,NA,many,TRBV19,CASRDDGTRGEQYF,TGTGCCAGTAGGGACGACGGGACGCGAGGGGAGCAGTACTTC
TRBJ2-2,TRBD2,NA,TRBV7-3,CASSLLAGVNTGELFF,TGTGCCAGCAGCTTGCTAGCGGGAGTCAACACCGGGGAGCTGTTTTTT
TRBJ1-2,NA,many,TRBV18,CASSPQYYGYTF,TGTGCCAGCTCACCGCAGTACTATGGCTACACCTTC
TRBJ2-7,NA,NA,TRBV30,CAWSLPGGSSYNGQYF,TGTGCCTGGAGCCTCCCTGGGGGTAGCTCCTACAATGGGCAGTACTTC
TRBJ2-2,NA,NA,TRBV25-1,CASSEYGRRTGELFF,TGTGCCAGCAGTGAATATGGCAGACGCACCGGGGAGCTGTTTTTT
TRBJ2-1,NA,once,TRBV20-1,CSASLTSWNEQFF,TGCAGTGCTAGTCTAACTAGTTGGAATGAGCAGTTCTTC
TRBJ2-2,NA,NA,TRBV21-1,CASSKGGQPNTGELFF,TGTGCCAGCAGCAAAGGGGGACAACCGAACACCGGGGAGCTGTTTTTT
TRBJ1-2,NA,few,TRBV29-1,CSGRGPGGGGYTF,TGCAGCGGACGGGGGCCCGGCGGGGGGGGCTACACCTTC
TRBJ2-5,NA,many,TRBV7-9,CASSLRGMAQYF,TGTGCCAGCAGCCTCAGGGGAATGGCCCAGTACTTC
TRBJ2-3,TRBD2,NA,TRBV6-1,CASSPGLAGGKYTDTQYF,TGTGCCAGCTCACCGGGACTAGCGGGGGGCAAGTACACAGATACGCAGTATTTT
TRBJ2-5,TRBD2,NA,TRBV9,CASSPDKRGDVYSEQYF,TGTGCCAGCAGCCCCGACAAGCGGGGGGACGTATACAGTGAGCAGTACTTC
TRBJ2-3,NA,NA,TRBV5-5,CASSFRTTYTDTQYF,TGTGCCAGCAGCTTCAGGACAACTTACACAGATACGCAGTATTTT
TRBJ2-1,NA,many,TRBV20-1,CSAWDSGSFVDEQFF,TGCAGTGCTTGGGACTCGGGTAGCTTTGTGGATGAGCAGTTCTTC
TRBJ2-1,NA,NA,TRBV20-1,CSARLGYNEQFF,TGCAGTGCTAGATTAGGGTACAATGAGCAGTTCTTC
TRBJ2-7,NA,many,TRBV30,CAWSGGLSYEQYF,TGTGCCTGGAGCGGGGGTTTATCCTACGAGCAGTACTTC
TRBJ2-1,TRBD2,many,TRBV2,CASSDRTSGANEQFF,TGTGCCAGCAGTGATCGGACTAGCGGGGCCAATGAGCAGTTCTTC
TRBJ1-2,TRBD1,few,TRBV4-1,CASSQADRGGGYTF,TGCGCCAGCAGCCAAGCCGACAGGGGCGGTGGCTACACCTTC
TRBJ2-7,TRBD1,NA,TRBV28,CASRLSRGTGEQYF,TGTGCCAGCAGGTTATCCAGGGGGACGGGCGAGCAGTACTTC
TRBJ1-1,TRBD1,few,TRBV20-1,CSAKGQGGAEAFF,TGCAGTGCTAAGGGACAGGGGGGCGCTGAAGCTTTCTTT
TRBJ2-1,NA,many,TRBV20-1,CSARDRINEQFF,TGCAGTGCTAGAGATAGGATCAATGAGCAGTTCTTC
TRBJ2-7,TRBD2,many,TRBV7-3,CASSLGGGFYEQYF,TGTGCCAGCAGCTTGGGCGGGGGGTTCTACGAGCAGTACTTC
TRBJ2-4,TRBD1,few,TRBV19,CASSPQKGQSGDAKNIQYF,TGTGCCAGTAGTCCCCAGAAGGGACAGTCCGGGGATGCCAAAAACATTCAGTACTTC
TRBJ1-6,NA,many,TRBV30,CAWSNNNSPLHF,TGTGCCTGGAGTAACAACAATTCACCCCTCCACTTT